The 4 T cell receptor beta chains given below trace back to one sample, sequenced in a study of T cell repertoires in cytomegalovirus infection. A single record per CDR3 protein comes from TCRdb applying MiXCR to the reads. The data hold roughly 230,000 distinct CDR3 sequences, with about 15% observed a single time. Sequenced: CD8+ T cells from PBMCs. These receptors were collected from a human donor in good health (CMV status not recorded). Some clones in this sample may be carry-over from other donors' samples.

This chain uses TRBV6-2 or TRBV6-3 with TRBJ1-2, with TRBD1 matching over 8 bases. Germline V gives CDR1 MNHEY, CDR2 SVGEGT. With 7 bases clipped from V and 3 bases from J, the junction kept 16 bases outside the gene matches. CDR3 length: 17 residues. CDR3 coding DNA: TGTGCCAGCACCTCCCCGGACAGGGTATTCATTGACTATGGCTACACCTTC. It is translated as CASTSPDRVFIDYGYTF.

The table lists this clonotype with a few counts. The chain uses TRBV28 and TRBJ1-1; 9 nucleotides agree with TRBD1. Germline V gene lookup returns CDR1 MDHEN and CDR2 SYDVKM. The CDR3 runs to 14 residues. J gave up 5 bases and V 4 bases, and 5 bases lay outside the gene matches. Written as DNA, the CDR3 is TGTGCCAGCAGTTACAGGGGGCTGGGGACTGAAGCTTTCTTT. It encodes CASSYRGLGTEAFF.

The table lists this clonotype with many counts. V gene TRBV4-1 combines with J gene TRBJ2-7; possible D gene TRBD2, 5 bases. V lost 4 bases and J lost 1, with 14 bases in between. Germline V CDR1 and CDR2: MGHRA, YSYEKL. The CDR3 sequence is 15 residues long. CDR3 sequence reads: CASSRSSGRSYEQYF. The CDR3 DNA sequence: TGCGCCAGCAGCCGTAGCAGCGGCCGGTCCTACGAGCAGTACTTC.

This clonotype was observed many times. The chain links TRBV6-4 to TRBJ2-3, with a weak D call TRBD1 (6 bases). The germline V gene encodes CDR1 MRHNA and CDR2 SNTAGT. V lost 5 bases and J 0 bases, leaving 12 bases between the germline ends. CDR3 length: 15 amino acids. This CDR3 is CASSPGHQSTDTQYF. CDR3 DNA sequence: TGTGCCAGCAGTCCGGGACACCAGAGCACAGATACGCAGTATTTT.